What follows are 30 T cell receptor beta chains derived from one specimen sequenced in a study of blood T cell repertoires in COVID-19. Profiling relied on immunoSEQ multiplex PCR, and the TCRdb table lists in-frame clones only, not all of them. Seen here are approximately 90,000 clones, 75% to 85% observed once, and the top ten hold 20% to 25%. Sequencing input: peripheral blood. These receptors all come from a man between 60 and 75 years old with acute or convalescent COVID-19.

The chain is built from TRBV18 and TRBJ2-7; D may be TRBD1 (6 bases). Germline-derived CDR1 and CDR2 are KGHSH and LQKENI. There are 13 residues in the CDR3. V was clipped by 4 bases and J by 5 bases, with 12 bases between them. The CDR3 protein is CASSLSQGNEQYV. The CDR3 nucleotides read TGTGCCAGCTCACTCTCACAGGGAAACGAGCAGTACGTC.

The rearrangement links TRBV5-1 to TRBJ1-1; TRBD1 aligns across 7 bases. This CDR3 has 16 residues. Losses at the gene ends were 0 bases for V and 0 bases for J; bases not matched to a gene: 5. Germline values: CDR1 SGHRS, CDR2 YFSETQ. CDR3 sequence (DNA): TGCGCCAGCAGCTTGGGAAGGGGGCAAATGAACACTGAAGCTTTCTTT. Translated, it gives CASSLGRGQMNTEAFF.

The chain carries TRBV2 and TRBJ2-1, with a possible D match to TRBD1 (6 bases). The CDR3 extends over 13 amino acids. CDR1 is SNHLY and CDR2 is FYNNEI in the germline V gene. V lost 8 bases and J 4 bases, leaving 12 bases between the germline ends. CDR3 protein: CASHRVPYNEQFF. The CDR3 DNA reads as TGTGCCAGCCACAGGGTACCTTACAATGAGCAGTTCTTC.

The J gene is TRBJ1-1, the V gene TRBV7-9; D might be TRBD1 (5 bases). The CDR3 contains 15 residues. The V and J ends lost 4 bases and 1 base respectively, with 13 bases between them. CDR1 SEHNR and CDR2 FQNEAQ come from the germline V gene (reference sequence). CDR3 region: CASSSRGGENTEAFF. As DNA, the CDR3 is TGTGCCAGCAGCTCCCGGGGGGGGGAGAACACTGAAGCTTTCTTT.

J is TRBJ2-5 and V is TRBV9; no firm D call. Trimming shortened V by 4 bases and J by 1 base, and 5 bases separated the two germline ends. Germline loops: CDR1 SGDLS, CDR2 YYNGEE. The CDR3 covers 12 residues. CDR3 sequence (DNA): TGTGCCAGCAGCCCCCTCCAAGAGACCCAGTACTTC. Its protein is CASSPLQETQYF.

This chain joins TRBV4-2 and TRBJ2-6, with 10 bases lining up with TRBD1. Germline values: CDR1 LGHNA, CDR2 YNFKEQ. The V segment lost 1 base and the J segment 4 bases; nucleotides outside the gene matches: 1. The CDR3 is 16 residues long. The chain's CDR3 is CASSQGQGAGANVLTF. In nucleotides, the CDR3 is TGTGCCAGCAGCCAAGGACAGGGGGCCGGGGCCAACGTCCTGACTTTC.

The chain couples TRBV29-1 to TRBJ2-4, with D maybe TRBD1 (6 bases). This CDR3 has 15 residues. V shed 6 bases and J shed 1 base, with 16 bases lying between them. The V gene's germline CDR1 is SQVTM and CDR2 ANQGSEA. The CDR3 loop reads CSVTGFNGAKNIQYF. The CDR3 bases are TGCAGCGTCACAGGGTTCAACGGCGCCAAAAACATTCAGTACTTC. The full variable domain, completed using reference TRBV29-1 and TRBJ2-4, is SAVISQKPSRDICQRGTSLTIQCQVDSQVTMMFWYRQQPGQSLTLIATANQGSEATYESGFVIDKFPISRPNLTFSTLTVSNMSPEDSSIYLCSVTGFNGAKNIQYFGAGTRLSVL.

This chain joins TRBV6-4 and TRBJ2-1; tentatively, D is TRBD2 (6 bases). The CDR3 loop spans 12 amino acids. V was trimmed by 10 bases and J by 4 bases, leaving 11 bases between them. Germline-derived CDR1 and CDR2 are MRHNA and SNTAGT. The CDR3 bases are TGTGCCACCTCTCGGGGGTACAATGAGCAGTTCTTC. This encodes CATSRGYNEQFF.

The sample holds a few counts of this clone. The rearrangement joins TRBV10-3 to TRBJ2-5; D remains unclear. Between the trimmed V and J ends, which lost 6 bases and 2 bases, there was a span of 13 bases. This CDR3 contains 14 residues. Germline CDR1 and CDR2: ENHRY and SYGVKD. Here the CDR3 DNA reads TGTGCCATCAGGGGTTTGGGCCTTCAAGAGACCCAGTACTTC. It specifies CAIRGLGLQETQYF.

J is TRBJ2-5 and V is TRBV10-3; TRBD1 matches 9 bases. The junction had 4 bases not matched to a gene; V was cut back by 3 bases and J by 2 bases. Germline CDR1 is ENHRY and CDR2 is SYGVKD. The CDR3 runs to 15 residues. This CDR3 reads CAISDGTGRQETQYF. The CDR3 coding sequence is TGTGCCATCAGTGACGGGACAGGGAGACAAGAGACCCAGTACTTC.

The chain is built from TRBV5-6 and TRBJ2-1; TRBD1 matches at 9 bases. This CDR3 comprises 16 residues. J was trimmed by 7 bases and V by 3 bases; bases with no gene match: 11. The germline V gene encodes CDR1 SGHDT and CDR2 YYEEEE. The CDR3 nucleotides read TGTGCCAGCAGCTCCACAGGGGGCTCCGGAGAAAATGAGCAGTTCTTC. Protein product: CASSSTGGSGENEQFF.

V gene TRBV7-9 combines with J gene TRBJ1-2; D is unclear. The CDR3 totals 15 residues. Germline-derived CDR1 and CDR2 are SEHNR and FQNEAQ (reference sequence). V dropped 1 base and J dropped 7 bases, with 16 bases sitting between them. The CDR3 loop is CASSLDKGDYGGYTF. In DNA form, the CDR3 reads TGTGCCAGCAGCTTAGATAAGGGCGACTATGGTGGCTACACCTTC.

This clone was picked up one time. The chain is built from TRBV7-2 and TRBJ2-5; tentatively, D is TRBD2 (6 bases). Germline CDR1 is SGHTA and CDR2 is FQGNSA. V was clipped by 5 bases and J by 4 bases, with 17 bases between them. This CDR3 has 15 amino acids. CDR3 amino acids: CASSLKQWRGETQYF. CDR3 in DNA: TGTGCCAGCAGCCTAAAACAATGGAGGGGAGAGACCCAGTACTTC.

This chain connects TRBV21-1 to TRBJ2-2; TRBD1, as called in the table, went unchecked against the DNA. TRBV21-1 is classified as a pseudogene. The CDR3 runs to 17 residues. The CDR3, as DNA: TGTGCCAGCAGCAAAAGCTCCGGGACAGCGAACACCGGGGAGCTGTTTTTT. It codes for CASSKSSGTANTGELFF.

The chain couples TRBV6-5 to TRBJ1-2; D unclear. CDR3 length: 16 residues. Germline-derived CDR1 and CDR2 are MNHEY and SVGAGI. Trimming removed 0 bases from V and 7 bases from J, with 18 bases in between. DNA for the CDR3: TGTGCCAGCAGTTACTCGACCGGGATCTCATCAAGTGGCTACACCTTC. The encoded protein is CASSYSTGISSSGYTF.

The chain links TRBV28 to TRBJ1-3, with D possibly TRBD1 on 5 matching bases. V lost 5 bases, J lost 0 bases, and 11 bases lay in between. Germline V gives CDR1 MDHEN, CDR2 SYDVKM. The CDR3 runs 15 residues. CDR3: CASSASGNSGNTIYF. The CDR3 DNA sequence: TGTGCCAGCAGTGCCTCAGGGAACTCTGGAAACACCATATATTTT.

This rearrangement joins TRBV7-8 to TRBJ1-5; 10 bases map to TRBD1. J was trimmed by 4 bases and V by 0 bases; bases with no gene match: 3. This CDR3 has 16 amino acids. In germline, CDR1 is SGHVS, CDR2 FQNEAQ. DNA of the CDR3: TGTGCCAGCAGCTTAGCCGGGACAGGGGCGAATCAGCCCCAGCATTTT. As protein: CASSLAGTGANQPQHF.

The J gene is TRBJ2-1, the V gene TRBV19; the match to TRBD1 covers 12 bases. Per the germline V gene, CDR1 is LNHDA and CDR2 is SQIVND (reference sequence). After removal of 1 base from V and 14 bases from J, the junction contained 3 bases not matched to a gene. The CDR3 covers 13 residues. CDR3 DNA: TGTGCCAGTAGTATAGGGGGACAGGGGGCTAAGTTCTTC. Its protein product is CASSIGGQGAKFF.

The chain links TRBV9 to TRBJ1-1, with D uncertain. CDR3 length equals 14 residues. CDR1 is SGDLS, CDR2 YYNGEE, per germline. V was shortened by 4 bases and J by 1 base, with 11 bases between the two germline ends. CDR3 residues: CASSPRAGNTEAFF. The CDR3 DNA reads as TGTGCCAGCAGCCCACGGGCGGGGAACACTGAAGCTTTCTTT.

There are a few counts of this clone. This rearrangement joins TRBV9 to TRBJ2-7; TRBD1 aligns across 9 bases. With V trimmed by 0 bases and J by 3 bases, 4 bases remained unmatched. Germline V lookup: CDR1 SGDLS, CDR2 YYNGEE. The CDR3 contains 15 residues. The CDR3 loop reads CASSVAPGQGYEQYF. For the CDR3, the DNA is TGTGCCAGCAGCGTAGCACCGGGACAGGGCTACGAGCAGTACTTC.

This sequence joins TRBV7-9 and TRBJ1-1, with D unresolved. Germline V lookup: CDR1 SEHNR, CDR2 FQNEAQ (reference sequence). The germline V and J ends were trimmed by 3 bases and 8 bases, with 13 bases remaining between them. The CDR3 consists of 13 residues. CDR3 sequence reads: CASSFPGPFEAFF. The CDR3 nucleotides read TGTGCCAGCAGCTTTCCTGGCCCTTTCGAAGCTTTCTTT. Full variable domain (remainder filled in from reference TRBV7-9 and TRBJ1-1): DTGVSQNPRHKITKRGQNVTFRCDPISEHNRLYWYRQTLGQGPEFLTYFQNEAQLEKSRLLSDRFSAERPKGSFSTLEIQRTEQGDSAMYLCASSFPGPFEAFFGQGTRLTVV.

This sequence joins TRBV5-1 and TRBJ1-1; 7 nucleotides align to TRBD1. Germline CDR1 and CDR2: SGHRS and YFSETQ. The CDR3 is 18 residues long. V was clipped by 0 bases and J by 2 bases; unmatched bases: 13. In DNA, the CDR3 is TGCGCCAGCAGCTTGGGGCACAGGGGAACAGGGACCAACACTGAAGCTTTCTTT. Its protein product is CASSLGHRGTGTNTEAFF.

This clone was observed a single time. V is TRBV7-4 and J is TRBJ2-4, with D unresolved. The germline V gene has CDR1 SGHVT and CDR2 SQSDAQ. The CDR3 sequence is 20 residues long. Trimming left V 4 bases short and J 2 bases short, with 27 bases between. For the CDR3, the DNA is TGTGCCAGCAGCTCCCACCTCTACCCGGTTGCGGCGGTGCCCAAAAACATTCAGTACTTC. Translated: CASSSHLYPVAAVPKNIQYF.

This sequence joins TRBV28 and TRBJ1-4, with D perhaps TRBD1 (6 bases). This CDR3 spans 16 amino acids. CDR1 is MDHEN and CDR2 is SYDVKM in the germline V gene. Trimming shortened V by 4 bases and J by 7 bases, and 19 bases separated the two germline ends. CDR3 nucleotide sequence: TGTGCCAGCAGTTCTCTTTCAGGGGTGCCACGTGAAAAACTGTTTTTT. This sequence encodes CASSSLSGVPREKLFF.

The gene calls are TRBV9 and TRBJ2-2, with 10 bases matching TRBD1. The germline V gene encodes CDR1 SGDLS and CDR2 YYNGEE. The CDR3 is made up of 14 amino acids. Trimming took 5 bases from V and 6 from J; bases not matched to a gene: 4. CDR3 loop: CASSEGTGAGELFF. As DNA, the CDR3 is TGTGCCAGCAGTGAGGGGACAGGGGCCGGGGAGCTGTTTTTT.

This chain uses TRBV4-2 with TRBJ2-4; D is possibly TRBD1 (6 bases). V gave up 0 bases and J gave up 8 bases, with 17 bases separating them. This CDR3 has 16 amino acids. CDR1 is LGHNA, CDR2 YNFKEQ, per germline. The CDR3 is CASSQDRWGPEDIQYF. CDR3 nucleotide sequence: TGTGCCAGCAGCCAAGACCGCTGGGGGCCGGAGGACATTCAGTACTTC.

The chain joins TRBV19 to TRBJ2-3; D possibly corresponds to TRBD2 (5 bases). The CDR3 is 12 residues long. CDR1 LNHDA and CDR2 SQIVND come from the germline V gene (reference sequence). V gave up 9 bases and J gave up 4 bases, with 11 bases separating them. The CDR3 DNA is TGTGCCAGCGCCCCCGGGGCAGATACGCAGTATTTT. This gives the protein CASAPGADTQYF.

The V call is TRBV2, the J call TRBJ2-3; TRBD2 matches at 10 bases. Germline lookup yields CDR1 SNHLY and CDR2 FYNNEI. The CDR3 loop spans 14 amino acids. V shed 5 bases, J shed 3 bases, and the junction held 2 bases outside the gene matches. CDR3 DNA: TGTGCCAGCAGTCTAGCGGGGGCGACAGATACGCAGTATTTT. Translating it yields CASSLAGATDTQYF. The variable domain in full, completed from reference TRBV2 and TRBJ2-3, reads EPEVTQTPSHQVTQMGQEVILRCVPISNHLYFYWYRQILGQKVEFLVSFYNNEISEKSEIFDDQFSVERPDGSNFTLKIRSTKLEDSAMYFCASSLAGATDTQYFGPGTRLTVL.

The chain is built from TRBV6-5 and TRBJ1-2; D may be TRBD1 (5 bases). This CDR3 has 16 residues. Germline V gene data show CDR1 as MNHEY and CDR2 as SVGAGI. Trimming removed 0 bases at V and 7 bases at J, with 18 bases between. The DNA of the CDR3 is TGTGCCAGCAGTTACTCGATGGTGGACGTTAGGGGTGGCTACACCTTC. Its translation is CASSYSMVDVRGGYTF.

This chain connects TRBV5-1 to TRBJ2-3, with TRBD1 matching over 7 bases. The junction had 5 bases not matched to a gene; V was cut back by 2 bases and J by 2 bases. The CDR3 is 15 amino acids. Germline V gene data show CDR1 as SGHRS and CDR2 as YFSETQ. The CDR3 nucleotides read TGCGCCAGCAGCTTACGGGACAGTACCACAGATACGCAGTATTTT. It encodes CASSLRDSTTDTQYF.